The rows below give T cell receptor beta chains drawn from one sample of a study of T cell repertoires in cytomegalovirus infection. TCRdb re-analysed the reads in MiXCR, keeping a single row per CDR3 protein. The data contain a few hundred thousand distinct CDR3 sequences, approximately 25% of them singletons. Sequencing was performed on PBMCs. The receptors stem from a human donor in good health (CMV status not recorded). Some clones in this sample may be carry-over from other donors' samples. The CDR3 runs from the conserved cysteine through the conserved F or W. The order of the fields is clone size, V gene, J gene, D gene, CDR3 protein, CDR3 DNA. A D gene is named only where the DNA matches it firmly. Not all rows give a size; the values are once, few, many and, for expanded clones, a class.

few	TRBV10-3	TRBJ1-1	NA	CAISERGRNTEAFF	TGTGCCATCAGTGAGAGGGGAAGAAACACTGAAGCTTTCTTT
NA	TRBV12-3/TRBV12-4	TRBJ2-1	TRBD1	CASSAPGTGVDEQFF	TGTGCCAGCAGCGCCCCCGGGACAGGGGTGGATGAGCAGTTCTTC
NA	TRBV6-1	TRBJ2-1	TRBD2	CASSLGGVSGGEQFF	TGTGCCAGCAGTTTGGGGGGAGTATCGGGGGGTGAGCAGTTCTTC
few	TRBV15	TRBJ2-1	TRBD1	CATSKRDRGGNEQFF	TGTGCCACCAGCAAACGGGACAGGGGTGGGAATGAGCAGTTCTTC
NA	TRBV12-3/TRBV12-4	TRBJ1-5	NA	CASSLMGPNQPQHF	TGTGCCAGCAGTTTAATGGGCCCCAATCAGCCCCAGCATTTT
few	TRBV20-1	TRBJ2-3	NA	CSAFRQGTDTQYF	TGCAGTGCCTTCAGGCAGGGGACAGATACGCAGTATTTT
few	TRBV14	TRBJ2-1	TRBD2	CASSHISGSAYNEQFF	TGTGCCAGCAGCCACATTAGCGGGAGTGCCTACAATGAGCAGTTCTTC
NA	TRBV15	TRBJ1-1	NA	CATSRDQGPGTEAFF	TGTGCCACCAGCAGAGATCAGGGGCCGGGGACTGAAGCTTTCTTT
many	TRBV7-2	TRBJ1-1	NA	CASSLWAALNTEAFF	TGTGCCAGCAGCTTATGGGCAGCTTTGAACACTGAAGCTTTCTTT
many	TRBV7-2	TRBJ2-5	NA	CASSFSVQETQYF	TGTGCCAGCAGCTTTTCGGTTCAAGAGACCCAGTACTTC
NA	TRBV12-3/TRBV12-4	TRBJ1-1	NA	CAIRSGTLNTEAFF	TGTGCCATTCGGTCGGGGACCTTGAACACTGAAGCTTTCTTT
NA	TRBV11-3	TRBJ2-1	NA	CASSPGTASREQFF	TGTGCCAGCAGCCCTGGGACTGCCTCAAGGGAGCAGTTCTTC
NA	TRBV19	TRBJ2-3	NA	CASIMGPFSTDTQYF	TGTGCCAGTATCATGGGGCCTTTTTCCACAGATACGCAGTATTTT
NA	TRBV25-1	TRBJ2-1	TRBD2	CASSSRPGTSGSGGYNEQFF	TGTGCCAGCAGCTCTAGGCCCGGGACTAGCGGGAGTGGAGGCTACAATGAGCAGTTCTTC
NA	TRBV6-2/TRBV6-3	TRBJ1-2	NA	CASSRAGIGYTF	TGTGCCAGCAGCCGAGCAGGAATTGGCTACACCTTC
NA	TRBV15	TRBJ2-1	NA	CATSFASQINEQFF	TGTGCCACCAGTTTCGCTAGCCAAATCAATGAGCAGTTCTTC
many	TRBV11-2	TRBJ1-1	NA	CASSLQGGYFF	TGTGCCAGCAGCTTACAGGGAGGGTACTTCTTT
many	TRBV7-6	TRBJ2-5	NA	CASSLLPGQSDQETQYF	TGTGCCAGCAGCTTATTACCGGGACAATCGGACCAAGAGACCCAGTACTTC
NA	TRBV4-1	TRBJ2-2	NA	CASSYPSGQYTGELFF	TGCGCCAGCAGCTACCCTAGCGGACAGTACACCGGGGAGCTGTTTTTT
few	TRBV11-2	TRBJ2-1	TRBD2	CASSPGVAGAHNEQFF	TGTGCCAGCAGCCCCGGGGTAGCGGGAGCCCACAATGAGCAGTTCTTC
many	TRBV7-2	TRBJ1-6	NA	CASSLERDPSPLHF	TGTGCCAGCAGCTTAGAGCGGGACCCTTCACCCCTCCACTTT
NA	TRBV7-9	TRBJ2-4	NA	CASSSSITRESNIQYF	TGTGCCAGCAGCTCAAGTATCACCAGGGAATCGAACATTCAGTACTTC
few	TRBV27	TRBJ2-3	NA	CASSRNGGSDTQYF	TGTGCCAGCAGTCGGAATGGGGGATCGGATACGCAGTATTTT
NA	TRBV7-3	TRBJ2-1	NA	CASSLEARDGINEQFF	TGTGCCAGCAGCTTAGAAGCGAGGGACGGAATCAATGAGCAGTTCTTC
NA	TRBV7-2	TRBJ2-3	TRBD2	CASSRGGYADTQYF	TGTGCCAGCAGCCGGGGGGGTTACGCGGATACGCAGTATTTT
NA	TRBV27	TRBJ1-2	TRBD1	CASSLPGTGNHGYTF	TGTGCCAGCAGTTTACCTGGGACAGGGAATCATGGCTACACCTTC
NA	TRBV19	TRBJ2-3	TRBD2	CASSIFHSGSLTDTQYF	TGTGCCAGTAGTATCTTTCACAGCGGGAGTCTCACAGATACGCAGTATTTT
many	TRBV7-8	TRBJ2-2	TRBD1	CASSLYGTGTGELFF	TGTGCCAGCAGCTTATATGGGACAGGCACCGGGGAGCTGTTTTTT
few	TRBV7-2	TRBJ2-7	NA	CASSLDRNYEQYF	TGTGCCAGCAGCTTAGACCGGAACTACGAGCAGTACTTC
many	TRBV7-6	TRBJ1-5	TRBD1	CASSPGTGAFQPQHF	TGTGCCAGCAGCCCTGGGACAGGAGCTTTTCAGCCCCAGCATTTT
few	TRBV19	TRBJ1-1	NA	CASSPRSGGPLNTEAFF	TGTGCCAGTAGCCCAAGGTCGGGGGGTCCCCTGAACACTGAAGCTTTCTTT
NA	TRBV7-9	TRBJ2-1	TRBD2	CASAGGVRGRSNSEQFF	TGTGCCAGCGCCGGGGGGGTCCGCGGGAGGTCCAATAGTGAGCAGTTCTTC
NA	TRBV2	TRBJ2-4	TRBD1	CASSEPRGRALDIQYF	TGTGCCAGCAGTGAACCCAGGGGGCGAGCGTTAGACATTCAGTACTTC
once	TRBV7-9	TRBJ2-3	TRBD2	CASSLVGLAEPTDTQYF	TGTGCCAGCAGCTTAGTGGGACTAGCGGAGCCCACAGATACGCAGTATTTT
few	TRBV7-9	TRBJ1-5	TRBD1	CASTRTGIGNQPQHF	TGTGCCAGCACTCGGACAGGTATCGGGAATCAGCCCCAGCATTTT
NA	TRBV7-6	TRBJ2-6	NA	CASSLGRDSYSGANVLTF	TGTGCCAGCAGCTTAGGGAGGGACAGCTACTCTGGGGCCAACGTCCTGACTTTC
many	TRBV7-2	TRBJ2-2	NA	CAEGPRRAGTGELFF	TGTGCCGAAGGCCCGAGGAGGGCCGGCACCGGGGAGCTGTTTTTT
NA	TRBV12-3/TRBV12-4	TRBJ1-5	NA	CASSSRRDQPQHF	TGTGCCAGCAGCTCGAGAAGGGATCAGCCCCAGCATTTT
NA	TRBV29-1	TRBJ2-3	NA	CSVSSSEGPDTQYF	TGCAGCGTTTCATCTAGCGAGGGGCCAGATACGCAGTATTTT
many	TRBV7-3	TRBJ2-3	TRBD2	CASSVAGTTLADTQYF	TGTGCCAGCAGCGTCGCCGGGACTACTCTGGCAGATACGCAGTATTTT
NA	TRBV18	TRBJ2-1	NA	CASSSSVSSYNEQFF	TGTGCCAGCTCGTCTAGCGTAAGCTCCTACAATGAGCAGTTCTTC
many	TRBV7-2	TRBJ1-4	TRBD1	CASSTTGGREKLFF	TGTGCCAGCAGCACTACAGGGGGCCGTGAAAAACTGTTTTTT
few	TRBV19	TRBJ2-5	TRBD2	CASGGLAENQETQYF	TGTGCCAGCGGGGGACTAGCGGAAAACCAAGAGACCCAGTACTTC
few	TRBV24-1	TRBJ1-2	NA	CATSDLFDYGYTF	TGTGCCACCAGTGACCTATTCGACTATGGCTACACCTTC
NA	TRBV4-3	TRBJ2-1	TRBD1	CASSQVSGQGYEQFF	TGCGCCAGCAGCCAAGTGTCAGGACAGGGGTATGAGCAGTTCTTC
NA	TRBV5-1	TRBJ2-2	TRBD1	CASSLTGGRSTGELFF	TGCGCCAGCAGCTTGACAGGGGGACGTAGCACCGGGGAGCTGTTTTTT
NA	TRBV10-3	TRBJ1-2	NA	CASQGGGDYYGYTF	TGTGCCAGCCAGGGCGGGGGCGATTACTATGGCTACACCTTC
NA	TRBV6-2/TRBV6-3	TRBJ2-1	TRBD2	CASSFRRENEQFF	TGTGCCAGCAGTTTTAGGCGGGAGAATGAGCAGTTCTTC
NA	TRBV29-1	TRBJ2-3	NA	CSVMGTSGGRDTQYF	TGCAGCGTGATGGGAACCAGCGGAGGCCGAGATACGCAGTATTTT
few	TRBV7-9	TRBJ2-5	NA	CASSLVNLGETQYF	TGTGCCAGCAGCTTAGTAAACTTGGGAGAGACCCAGTACTTC
few	TRBV11-2	TRBJ2-1	NA	CASSWPKSSYNEQFF	TGTGCCAGCAGCTGGCCTAAAAGCTCCTACAATGAGCAGTTCTTC
few	TRBV7-3	TRBJ1-1	NA	CASSSNRKNTEAFF	TGTGCCAGCAGCTCGAACAGAAAGAACACTGAAGCTTTCTTT
many	TRBV7-2	TRBJ2-6	NA	CASSRSWTDSGANVLTF	TGTGCCAGCAGTAGGAGCTGGACAGACTCTGGGGCCAACGTCCTGACTTTC
many	TRBV7-2	TRBJ1-5	NA	CASSFSPRGPQHF	TGTGCCAGCAGCTTTAGCCCGCGTGGTCCCCAGCATTTT
NA	TRBV5-4	TRBJ2-3	TRBD2	CASSSSSGQTQYF	TGTGCCAGCAGCTCGTCTAGCGGCCAAACGCAGTATTTT